The 21 T cell receptor beta chains given below trace back to one sample, sequenced in a study of cytomegalovirus exposure and HLA in healthy donors. Generated by immunoSEQ multiplex PCR, the TCRdb table keeps only in-frame clones and is missing some. This table holds under 100,000 clones, around 82% found once. Material for sequencing was PBMCs. These TCRs come from a woman aged 18-35 years in good health and CMV-seropositive.

V and J are TRBV6-1 and TRBJ2-1; possibly TRBD2 for D (7 bases). Germline values: CDR1 MNHNS, CDR2 SASEGT. The CDR3 runs to 18 residues. Between the trimmed V and J ends, which lost 1 base and 0 bases, there was a span of 16 bases. In nucleotides, the CDR3 is TGTGCCAGCAGTGAAGGGCCTGCGGGGGCCTTCTCCTACAATGAGCAGTTCTTC. Translating it yields CASSEGPAGAFSYNEQFF.

The chain is built from TRBV9 and TRBJ2-3, with D perhaps TRBD2 (6 bases). The germline V gene encodes CDR1 SGDLS and CDR2 YYNGEE. V lost 0 bases and J lost 1, with 9 bases in between. The CDR3 has 15 residues. In nucleotides, the CDR3 is TGTGCCAGCAGCGTAGTGGGGACTGGCACAGATACGCAGTATTTT. Encoded protein: CASSVVGTGTDTQYF.

This clone was found a few times. The rearrangement uses TRBV7-8 and TRBJ2-7; TRBD1 agrees at 9 bases. The CDR3 sequence is 15 residues long. Germline CDR1 reads SGHVS; CDR2 reads FQNEAQ. The junction had 7 bases not matched to a gene; V was cut back by 4 bases and J by 3 bases. CDR3 in amino acids: CASSSSGTGIYEQYF. CDR3 coding DNA: TGTGCCAGCAGCTCGTCCGGGACAGGGATCTACGAGCAGTACTTC.

The chain joins TRBV7-9 to TRBJ1-3; D gene uncertain. The germline V gene encodes CDR1 SEHNR and CDR2 FQNEAQ (reference sequence). Trimming removed 11 bases at V and 1 base at J, with 18 bases between. The CDR3 contains 15 residues. The DNA for the CDR3 is TGTGCCTTAACCCCGGAGGGCCGTTCTGGAAACACCATATATTTT. This encodes CALTPEGRSGNTIYF.

The chain recombines TRBV28 with TRBJ1-3, with D possibly TRBD1 on 5 matching bases. Deletions cut 4 bases from V and 6 bases from J, with 16 bases between. The CDR3 sequence is 15 residues long. Germline-derived CDR1 and CDR2 are MDHEN and SYDVKM. The CDR3 here is CASSSGQANINTIYF. CDR3 coding DNA: TGTGCCAGCAGTTCAGGGCAAGCGAACATAAACACCATATATTTT.

The chain uses TRBV4-3 and TRBJ2-3, with a possible D match to TRBD2 (6 bases). V lost 0 bases to trimming and J lost 8 bases, with 15 bases between them. CDR1 and CDR2 (germline): LGHNA, YSLEER. The CDR3 length is 15 residues. The CDR3: CASSQDGLQGGTQYF. The CDR3 coding sequence is TGCGCCAGCAGCCAAGATGGCCTTCAGGGAGGTACGCAGTATTTT.

This clone has only one observation. The chain combines TRBV4-1 with TRBJ2-5, with D perhaps matching TRBD1 (6 bases). This CDR3 is 19 amino acids long. Deletions cut 6 bases from V and 4 bases from J, with 30 bases between. From germline, CDR1 is MGHRA and CDR2 YSYEKL. As DNA, the CDR3 is TGCGCCAGCAGACCCCCAGCCGGGACCAGACACCCCAGGGGAGAGACCCAGTACTTC. This sequence encodes CASRPPAGTRHPRGETQYF.

The chain is built from TRBV30 and TRBJ2-7; unclear D gene. V was shortened by 3 bases and J by 3 bases, with 6 bases between the two germline ends. CDR1 is GTSNPN and CDR2 is SVGIG in the germline V gene (reference sequence). The CDR3 spans 11 residues. The DNA of the CDR3 is TGTGCCTGGAGGCGGAGCTACGAGCAGTACTTC. It specifies CAWRRSYEQYF.

The rearrangement uses TRBV7-8 and TRBJ1-1, with TRBD1 matching 7 bases. CDR3 size: 15 residues. Germline CDR1 SGHVS, CDR2 FQNEAQ. The trim removed 6 bases at V and 3 bases at J, leaving 10 bases unmatched. CDR3 residues: CASRGRGMFDTEAFF. CDR3 coding DNA: TGTGCCAGCAGGGGCAGGGGGATGTTCGACACTGAAGCTTTCTTT.

The sample holds a few counts of this clone. The rearrangement uses TRBV6-4 and TRBJ2-2; 8 bases are shared with TRBD1. The ends lost 4 bases at V and 2 bases at J; junction bases unmatched: 6. The CDR3 runs to 16 residues. Looked up from germline, CDR1 is MRHNA and CDR2 is SNTAGT. For the CDR3, the DNA is TGTGCCAGCAGTGTCACAGGGGGTGGAAACACCGGGGAGCTGTTTTTT. Amino acids: CASSVTGGGNTGELFF.

This chain joins TRBV4-2 and TRBJ2-2, with D possibly TRBD2 on 5 matching bases. Between the trimmed V and J ends, which lost 5 bases and 0 bases, there was a span of 13 bases. CDR1 is LGHNA and CDR2 is YNFKEQ in the germline V gene. The CDR3 is made up of 16 amino acids. This CDR3 is CASSSQAGANTGELFF. The CDR3 nucleotides read TGTGCCAGCAGCTCCCAGGCCGGGGCGAACACCGGGGAGCTGTTTTTT.

The gene calls are TRBV7-9 and TRBJ2-7; the D gene is possibly TRBD1 (6 bases). The CDR3 totals 15 residues. Trimming shortened V by 5 bases and J by 3 bases, and 17 bases separated the two germline ends. Per germline, CDR1 SEHNR and CDR2 FQNEAQ (reference sequence). The CDR3 here is CASSRPDSEYYEQYF. CDR3 coding DNA: TGTGCCAGCAGCCGCCCGGACAGTGAATACTACGAGCAGTACTTC.

This clone was seen only once. This sequence joins TRBV6-6 and TRBJ1-1; possibly TRBD1 for D (5 bases). The CDR3 extends over 14 amino acids. The V gene's germline CDR1 is MNHNY and CDR2 SVGAGI (reference sequence). V was cut by 0 bases and J by 9 bases, with 14 bases left in between. CDR3 nucleotide sequence: TGTGCCAGCAGTTACTCGAGGGAGGGGCGGAAAGCTTTCTTT. It is translated as CASSYSREGRKAFF.

This clone has a handful of counts. The CDR3 region has the DNA TGTGCCAGCAGCCCGGACAGGGCCCCCTACGAGCAGTACTTC. Translated, it gives CASSPDRAPYEQYF. This chain links TRBV11-1 with TRBJ2-7; 8 bases map to TRBD1. The junction had 5 bases not matched to a gene; V was cut back by 5 bases and J by 2 bases. This CDR3 spans 14 amino acids. CDR1 is SGHAT and CDR2 is FQDESV in the germline V gene (reference sequence).

The chain couples TRBV4-1 to TRBJ1-6; 10 bases map to TRBD1. From germline, CDR1 is MGHRA and CDR2 YSYEKL. V gave up 4 bases and J gave up 9 bases; unmatched junction bases: 12. The length of the CDR3 is 17 residues. The CDR3 DNA is TGCGCCAGCAGCCTTAATGCCCGGACAGGGGGGAGTTCACCCCTCCACTTT. Translating gives CASSLNARTGGSSPLHF.

This clone was seen a few times. The chain links TRBV19 to TRBJ1-4; TRBD1 aligns across 10 bases. The CDR3 is 13 amino acids. V trimming: 6 bases; J trimming: 6 bases; junction bases outside the gene matches: 1. The germline gives CDR1 LNHDA, CDR2 SQIVND (reference sequence). CDR3 bases: TGTGCCAGTAGAGGGACAGGGGATGAAAAACTGTTTTTT. Residues: CASRGTGDEKLFF.

The gene calls are TRBV28 and TRBJ1-2; weak D call: TRBD1 (5 bases). Trimming removed 4 bases at V and 4 bases at J, with 19 bases between. CDR1 is MDHEN and CDR2 is SYDVKM in the germline V gene. The CDR3 has 16 residues. The CDR3 loop is CASSWTPRVGSYGYTF. CDR3 in DNA: TGTGCCAGCAGTTGGACCCCCAGGGTGGGCAGCTATGGCTACACCTTC.

The V call is TRBV6-5, the J call TRBJ2-3; no clear D gene. CDR3 length: 13 residues. Looked up from germline, CDR1 is MNHEY and CDR2 is SVGAGI. V gave up 2 bases and J gave up 3 bases, with 6 bases separating them. CDR3 sequence (DNA): TGTGCCAGCAGTTACCACACAACAGATACGCAGTATTTT. This sequence encodes CASSYHTTDTQYF.

This chain uses TRBV28 with TRBJ1-6; 7 bases align to TRBD1. V shed 2 bases, J shed 7 bases, and the junction held 14 bases outside the gene matches. Germline CDR1 and CDR2: MDHEN and SYDVKM. The CDR3 totals 18 residues. The CDR3 nucleotides read TGTGCCAGCAGTTTACTGGGCCAGACAGGGTGGATAAATTCACCCCTCCACTTT. It is translated as CASSLLGQTGWINSPLHF.

The V call is TRBV4-3, the J call TRBJ2-1; TRBD1 matches 9 bases. The CDR3 contains 15 residues. Trimming took 4 bases from V and 8 from J; bases not matched to a gene: 9. Germline CDR1 LGHNA, CDR2 YSLEER. CDR3 sequence reads: CASSLGTGPLDEQFF. The CDR3 DNA is TGCGCCAGCAGCCTCGGGACAGGGCCTTTGGATGAGCAGTTCTTC.

The genes are TRBV4-1 and TRBJ1-2, with 10 bases identical to TRBD1. This CDR3 region has 16 residues. Trimming at V came to 4 bases and at J to 1 base, leaving 6 bases not matched to a gene. In germline, CDR1 is MGHRA, CDR2 YSYEKL. The CDR3 nucleotides read TGCGCCAGCAGCCTCTCGGGACAGGGGCTTAACTATGGCTACACCTTC. Amino acid sequence: CASSLSGQGLNYGYTF.